This TCR beta chain comes out of a study of T cell responses to AZD1222 COVID-19 vaccine. Study-level findings and limits: Samples come after the peak T cell response, not at day 14.

On this clone: Its antigen is as yet unknown.

Profiled with immunoSEQ multiplex PCR; TCRdb holds only in-frame clones, not every one. The table has roughly 140,000 clones, less than 95% seen once. The CDR3 consists of 14 residues. V was pared by 6 bases and J by 1 base, with 10 bases between. CDR1 and CDR2 (germline): MNHEY, SVGAGI. The TCR comes from an adult in good health. The sequencing used peripheral blood, collected on day 0 of AZD1222 vaccination. The chain has TRBV6-5 and TRBJ1-3; D call uncertain. The CDR3 DNA reads TGTGCCAGCAGCACCGTCAATTCTGGAAACACCATATATTTT. Translating it yields CASSTVNSGNTIYF.